This T cell receptor (beta chain) was recovered during a study of beta chain features in type 1 diabetes. Study-level points and caveats: In all four CD4+ subsets, TCRB CDR3 length was significantly, moderately reduced in type 1 diabetes. Relative to healthy donors, patients appeared to have naive, central memory and Treg TCRB repertoires that were more similar. Equally in patients and controls, PCR might preferentially amplify shorter templates.

Cell sorting via CD45RO/CCR7/CD25/CD127/CD95/CD27 was performed to obtain CD4+ naive, central memory, regulatory and stem cell-like memory cells. Expressed TCRB transcripts were sequenced after all isolated RNA was converted to cDNA. The assay was immunoSEQ multiplex PCR, and TCRdb's table has in-frame clones only and misses some. The table has 130,000 to 150,000 clones, about 10% seen once; the top ten hold under 1.5%. The trim removed 9 bases at V and 5 bases at J, leaving 10 bases unmatched. The V gene's germline CDR1 is MNHNY and CDR2 SVGAGI (reference sequence). The CDR3 sequence is 14 residues long. With respect to this clone: The antigen remains unidentified.

The sequenced sample consisted of naive CD4+ T cells from blood. The V and J genes are TRBV6-6 and TRBJ2-3; 8 positions match TRBD1. This clonotype was sampled from a man between 18 and 29 years old in good health. CDR3 residues: CASQQGVREDTQYF. The CDR3 DNA reads as TGTGCCAGTCAACAGGGGGTGCGGGAAGATACGCAGTATTTT.